These T cell receptor beta chains were read from a single sample in a study of T cells after yellow fever vaccination. Using its own MiXCR run on the 5' RACE reads, TCRdb lists one record per CDR3 protein. The sample records about 260,000 distinct CDR3 sequences, 10% to 15% being singletons. This sample comprised CD4+ T cells sorted from PBMCs, obtained 45 days after the yellow fever booster vaccination. The source of these receptors is a man under 40 who received the YFV17D yellow fever vaccine. CDR3s include the opening cysteine and the closing phenylalanine or tryptophan. The order of the fields is clone size, J gene, V gene, D gene, CDR3 DNA, CDR3 protein. D genes are given only for firm matches. Size values are once, few and many counts, or a class for expanded clones, and some rows have none.

. | TRBJ2-2 | TRBV28 | TRBD2 | TGTGCCAGCAGGGTGCGACTAGCGGCCACCGGGGAGCTGTTTTTT | CASRVRLAATGELFF
. | TRBJ2-3 | TRBV7-9 | TRBD2 | TGTGCCAGCAGCTCCCCCCTAGCGGGAAGTGCCGATACGCAGTATTTT | CASSSPLAGSADTQYF
. | TRBJ2-1 | TRBV2 | TRBD2 | TGTGCCAGCAGTGAGCGGGAGGGGTACAATGAGCAGTTCTTC | CASSEREGYNEQFF
few | TRBJ2-1 | TRBV5-1 | TRBD1 | TGCGCCAGCAGCTTGGACAGACAGGGAGTCTACAATGAGCAGTTCTTC | CASSLDRQGVYNEQFF
few | TRBJ2-3 | TRBV12-3/TRBV12-4 | TRBD2 | TGTGCCGCAGGGACTAGCGGGGTCCCAGATACGCAGTATTTT | CAAGTSGVPDTQYF
. | TRBJ2-1 | TRBV6-2/TRBV6-3 | . | TGTGCCAGCAGTTTTACCGGGACTTTCAATGAGCAGTTCTTC | CASSFTGTFNEQFF
. | TRBJ2-7 | TRBV20-1 | TRBD2 | TGCAGTGCTAGCATAGCGGGTAGATCCTACGAGCAGTACTTC | CSASIAGRSYEQYF
few | TRBJ2-5 | TRBV5-1 | . | TGCGCCAGCAGCTCAGACAGACCGACCCAAGAGACCCAGTACTTC | CASSSDRPTQETQYF
few | TRBJ2-1 | TRBV2 | . | TGTGCCAGCATGGGAAACGAGCTCAATGAGCAGTTCTTC | CASMGNELNEQFF
. | TRBJ2-3 | TRBV5-1 | . | TGCGCCAGCAGCCCACAGACAGGCCCAGATACGCAGTATTTT | CASSPQTGPDTQYF
once | TRBJ2-7 | TRBV20-1 | TRBD2 | TGCAGTGCTACTGGGACTAGCGGGATGGGGGAGCAGTACTTC | CSATGTSGMGEQYF
few | TRBJ2-1 | TRBV6-1 | . | TGTGCCAGCAGTCCGCTCTTGGACAGCTACAATGAGCAGTTCTTC | CASSPLLDSYNEQFF
. | TRBJ2-3 | TRBV5-1 | . | TGCGCCAGCAGTTTCAGCGGAAAGCCGCAAGATACGCAGTATTTT | CASSFSGKPQDTQYF
few | TRBJ2-7 | TRBV5-1 | TRBD1 | TGCGCCAGCAGAGCTGAGGACAGGTGGAACTACGAGCAGTACTTC | CASRAEDRWNYEQYF
many | TRBJ2-3 | TRBV6-2/TRBV6-3 | . | TGTGCCAGCAGCCATAGCACAGATACGCAGTATTTT | CASSHSTDTQYF
. | TRBJ1-5 | TRBV12-3/TRBV12-4 | . | TGTGCCAGCAGCCCCACAGGGAGTCAGCCCCAGCATTTT | CASSPTGSQPQHF
. | TRBJ1-1 | TRBV12-3/TRBV12-4 | . | TGTGCCAGCCAACTAAACACTGAAGCTTTCTTT | CASQLNTEAFF
many | TRBJ1-1 | TRBV29-1 | TRBD1 | TGCAGCGTTGCCTCGGACAGGGGGTGGAACACTGAAGCTTTCTTT | CSVASDRGWNTEAFF
. | TRBJ2-6 | TRBV11-2 | . | TGTGCCAGCAGAAGGGGTAGCGAGAACTCTGGGGCCAACGTCCTGACTTTC | CASRRGSENSGANVLTF
. | TRBJ2-5 | TRBV5-1 | TRBD2 | TGCGCCAGCAGCTTAGGGAGCGGGAGTCTGAAAGAGACCCAGTACTTC | CASSLGSGSLKETQYF
. | TRBJ2-5 | TRBV7-2 | . | TGTGCCAGTCGGGACAACCAAGAGACCCAGTACTTC | CASRDNQETQYF
few | TRBJ2-1 | TRBV27 | TRBD2 | TGTGCCAGCAGTCCCGGTGGACTAGGCACTGAGCAGTTCTTC | CASSPGGLGTEQFF
. | TRBJ2-5 | TRBV5-1 | TRBD1 | TGCGCCAGCAGAGGAACAGGGGGTGCGGAGACCCAGTACTTC | CASRGTGGAETQYF
few | TRBJ2-3 | TRBV20-1 | . | TGCAGTGCTAGAGGTAGCGAGGCTAGCACAGATACGCAGTATTTT | CSARGSEASTDTQYF
. | TRBJ2-5 | TRBV18 | . | TGTGCCAGCTCACCACCGGGGGCAGTACAAGAGACCCAGTACTTC | CASSPPGAVQETQYF
many | TRBJ2-5 | TRBV7-9 | TRBD1 | TGTGCCAGCAGCACAGGGGGCGAGACCCAGTACTTC | CASSTGGETQYF
few | TRBJ1-4 | TRBV12-3/TRBV12-4 | . | TGTGCCAGCAGCACCCATAAGGGGCAAAGGGAAAAACTGTTTTTT | CASSTHKGQREKLFF
. | TRBJ1-1 | TRBV5-1 | . | TGCGCCAGCAGCTTGGTGGGACAACCGAACACTGAAGCTTTCTTT | CASSLVGQPNTEAFF
. | TRBJ2-6 | TRBV28 | . | TGTGCCAGCAGTTTATCACCGGGGTCGGGGGCCAACGTCCTGACTTTC | CASSLSPGSGANVLTF
few | TRBJ2-7 | TRBV7-2 | TRBD2 | TGTGCCAGCAGCTCGGGACTAGCGGGAACTTACGAGCAGTACTTC | CASSSGLAGTYEQYF
. | TRBJ2-2 | TRBV5-6 | TRBD1 | TGTGCCAGCAGTACGACAGGGCGGGAGCTGTTTTTT | CASSTTGRELFF
few | TRBJ1-4 | TRBV6-5 | . | TGTGCCAGCAGTTACTCGGGCAGTTCAAAAAAACTGTTTTTT | CASSYSGSSKKLFF
few | TRBJ2-7 | TRBV6-5 | . | TGTGCCAGCAGTTACTCGGAGGGGGGCTCCTACGAGCAGTACTTC | CASSYSEGGSYEQYF
few | TRBJ2-3 | TRBV5-1 | . | TGCGCCAGCACCGACCTCCCTCCGGTGGATACGCAGTATTTT | CASTDLPPVDTQYF
few | TRBJ2-7 | TRBV28 | TRBD1 | TGTGCCAGCGGAGAAGGGGGCACGTACGAGCAGTACTTC | CASGEGGTYEQYF
. | TRBJ2-1 | TRBV29-1 | . | TGCAGCGCTGAGGGGGAAATTAGTGAGCAGTTCTTC | CSAEGEISEQFF
few | TRBJ2-3 | TRBV19 | . | TGTGCCAGTAGTATAGATGGACCCGCGCGAGATACGCAGTATTTT | CASSIDGPARDTQYF
. | TRBJ1-1 | TRBV11-2 | . | TGTGCCAGCAGCTTATCAGGGAACACTGAAGCTTTCTTT | CASSLSGNTEAFF
. | TRBJ2-7 | TRBV5-6 | . | TGTGCCAGCAGCCGGACAGAATACGAGCAGTACTTC | CASSRTEYEQYF
few | TRBJ2-5 | TRBV9 | TRBD2 | TGTGCCAGCAGCGTCGCTAGCGGGAGAGACGGGGAGACCCAGTACTTC | CASSVASGRDGETQYF
few | TRBJ2-5 | TRBV7-2 | . | TGTGCCAGCAGTTTCCCCGGGACACCCTCCAGGGAGACCCAGTACTTC | CASSFPGTPSRETQYF
. | TRBJ2-1 | TRBV5-1 | TRBD2 | TGCGCCAGCAGCGCCCTCGGGAGGGTTGCGTACAATGAGCAGTTCTTC | CASSALGRVAYNEQFF
many | TRBJ2-1 | TRBV14 | . | TGTGCCAGCAGCTATTCGCTAGCGCAAAATGAGCAGTTCTTC | CASSYSLAQNEQFF